This entry lists 14 T cell receptor beta chains sequenced from one sample in a study of blood T cell repertoires in COVID-19. Generated by immunoSEQ multiplex PCR, the TCRdb table keeps only in-frame clones and is missing some. The sample holds hundreds of thousands of clones, around nine tenths seen once. Material for sequencing was PBMCs or T cells enriched from blood (not recorded which). These receptors originate from a woman between 50 and 59 years old who had recovered from COVID-19.

The genes are TRBV6-5 and TRBJ2-7; D not resolved. Trimming cost V 6 bases and J 4 bases, with 4 bases left between them. CDR1 MNHEY and CDR2 SVGAGI come from the germline V gene. The length of the CDR3 is 10 residues. The CDR3 loop is CASRRYEQYF. As DNA, the CDR3 is TGTGCCAGCAGGAGGTACGAGCAGTACTTC.

V usage is TRBV3-1 (or the pseudogene TRBV3-2) and J usage is TRBJ2-2; weak D call: TRBD2 (6 bases). In germline, CDR1 is LGHDT, CDR2 YNNKEL (reference sequence). With 4 bases removed from V and 0 bases from J, the gap between germline ends came to 6 bases. This CDR3 region has 14 residues. The CDR3 sequence is CASSRGANTGELFF. The DNA of the CDR3 is TGTGCCAGCAGCCGGGGGGCGAACACCGGGGAGCTGTTTTTT.

The chain joins TRBV6-5 to TRBJ1-6; D call uncertain. Germline V gene lookup returns CDR1 MNHEY and CDR2 SVGAGI. Trimming left V 9 bases short and J 0 bases short, with 12 bases between. This CDR3 has 15 amino acids. The CDR3 reads CASYTGSSYNSPLHF. The CDR3 bases are TGTGCCAGTTATACCGGGAGCTCCTATAATTCACCCCTCCACTTT.

CDR3 DNA sequence: TGTGCCAGCAGACCGAGGGACAGAAGCTATGGCTACACCTTC. Protein sequence: CASRPRDRSYGYTF. The V gene is TRBV27, the J gene TRBJ1-2; 7 positions agree with TRBD1. The CDR3 covers 14 residues. In germline, CDR1 is MNHEY, CDR2 SMNVEV (reference sequence). Unmatched junction bases numbered 8, after V lost 6 bases and J lost 4 bases.

The rearrangement joins TRBV19 to TRBJ1-1; D gene ambiguous. CDR3 length equals 17 residues. Between the trimmed V and J ends, which lost 1 base and 4 bases, there was a span of 19 bases. Germline loops: CDR1 LNHDA, CDR2 SQIVND (reference sequence). The CDR3 loop reads CASSIGFSQPGGTEAFF. In DNA form, the CDR3 reads TGTGCCAGTAGTATAGGTTTTAGTCAACCGGGAGGCACTGAAGCTTTCTTT.

The chain carries TRBV6-1 and TRBJ1-6; 7 nucleotides match TRBD1. Trimming took 4 bases from V and 2 from J; bases not matched to a gene: 5. CDR1 and CDR2 (germline): MNHNS, SASEGT. The CDR3 runs to 16 residues. CDR3 region: CASSATDRAYNSPLHF. CDR3 in DNA: TGTGCCAGCAGTGCAACTGACAGGGCCTATAATTCACCCCTCCACTTT.

The chain uses TRBV7-8 and TRBJ2-7; D is unresolved. V shed 0 bases and J shed 2 bases, with 5 bases lying between them. Germline CDR1 SGHVS, CDR2 FQNEAQ. The CDR3 is 13 amino acids. CDR3 coding DNA: TGTGCCAGCAGCTTAGCCCTAACCTACGAGCAGTACTTC. It is translated as CASSLALTYEQYF.

The chain has TRBV6-2 or TRBV6-3 and TRBJ2-1; D may be TRBD2 (5 bases). This CDR3 is built from 14 residues. Germline V CDR1 and CDR2: MNHEY, SVGEGT. Trimming pared 2 bases from V and 8 bases from J, leaving 13 bases between. The DNA for the CDR3 is TGTGCCAGCAGTTACACGGGGTCACGGGATGAGCAGTTCTTC. Its translation: CASSYTGSRDEQFF.

The J gene is TRBJ2-1, the V gene TRBV10-3; no definite D call. The CDR3 covers 13 residues. The V gene lost 6 bases and the J gene lost 5 bases, with 11 bases spanning the gap. Looked up from germline, CDR1 is ENHRY and CDR2 is SYGVKD. CDR3 protein: CAIRTQDNNEQFF. For the CDR3, the DNA is TGTGCCATCAGAACCCAGGATAACAATGAGCAGTTCTTC.

The chain joins TRBV18 to TRBJ2-7; 8 bases agree with TRBD2. The CDR3 sequence is 14 residues long. From germline, CDR1 is KGHSH and CDR2 LQKENI. The trim removed 4 bases at V and 6 bases at J, leaving 8 bases unmatched. The CDR3 loop is CASSRGGGLAEQYF. CDR3 DNA sequence: TGTGCCAGCTCACGGGGCGGGGGGCTCGCCGAGCAGTACTTC.

The chain links TRBV4-2 to TRBJ1-2; the D is unclear. The V gene's germline CDR1 is LGHNA and CDR2 YNFKEQ. Trimming cost V 0 bases and J 7 bases, with 6 bases left between them. The CDR3 spans 12 residues. CDR3: CASSQDGVGYTF. DNA for the CDR3: TGTGCCAGCAGCCAAGACGGGGTTGGCTACACCTTC.

The gene calls are TRBV28 and TRBJ2-5; D is ambiguous. V was clipped by 3 bases and J by 2 bases, with 7 bases between them. This CDR3 has 13 residues. The germline gives CDR1 MDHEN, CDR2 SYDVKM. The CDR3 nucleotides are TGTGCCAGCAGTTTGTCACTGCAAGAGACCCAGTACTTC. The encoded protein is CASSLSLQETQYF.

CDR3 bases: TGTGCGGTGGCGGGGGGGAAGATCTACAATGAGCAGTTCTTC. Its translation: CAVAGGKIYNEQFF. This sequence joins TRBV7-9 and TRBJ2-1; 9 bases are a match to TRBD2. The CDR3 totals 14 residues. Per germline, CDR1 SEHNR and CDR2 FQNEAQ (reference sequence).

The CDR3 is CASSSYTSGANVLTF. The CDR3 DNA sequence: TGTGCCAGCAGCTCTTACACCTCTGGGGCCAACGTCCTGACTTTC. J is TRBJ2-6 and V is TRBV7-6; no clear D gene. Trimming removed 4 bases at V and 0 bases at J, with 7 bases between. The CDR3 covers 15 residues. Germline lookup yields CDR1 SGHVS and CDR2 FNYEAQ.